Detailed here is one T cell receptor (beta chain). The sample is drawn from a study of blood T cell repertoires in COVID-19. Study-level information: Sites in the United States, Italy and Spain provided acute and convalescent COVID-19 samples. The analysed material was cDNA or gDNA that came from T cells, B-cell-depleted T cells, or PBMCs.

In the source study's methods: Estimates of nucleated cell counts were drawn from the amplification of reference gene primers. Sequencing used immunoSEQ multiplex PCR; TCRdb keeps in-frame clones, though not all of them. V and J calls and clone size are copied from that table; D and trimming were computed from the DNA. The profile shows 150,000 to 200,000 clones, roughly 79% of them singletons. With 8 bases removed from V and 0 bases from J, the gap between germline ends came to 29 bases. Germline V CDR1 and CDR2: LNHDA, SQIVND (reference sequence). This CDR3 has 20 amino acids. The chain carries TRBV19 and TRBJ1-3; TRBD1 is a possible D gene (6 bases). The source is a woman aged 70-85 years with acute or convalescent COVID-19. Material: peripheral blood. The CDR3 is CASPHRKEEQGNDSGNTIYF. DNA of the CDR3: TGTGCCAGTCCCCACAGGAAAGAAGAACAGGGAAATGACTCTGGAAACACCATATATTTT.